Following are 23 T cell receptor beta chains from one sample sequenced in a study of identical twins. TCRdb reprocessed the 5' RACE reads with MiXCR, giving one entry per CDR3 protein. Among roughly 540,000 distinct CDR3 sequences listed, roughly a fifth were seen once. The same sample was also used in a study of T cells expressing NK-cell markers.

Sequencing input: CD4+ T cells sorted from blood. Receptors originate from a woman aged 18-29 years in good health.

The rearrangement links TRBV20-1 to TRBJ2-7; D call uncertain. The CDR3 length is 14 residues. Per the germline V gene, CDR1 is DFQATT and CDR2 is SNEGSKA (reference sequence). The V gene lost 4 bases and the J gene lost 0 bases, with 13 bases spanning the gap. In DNA, the CDR3 is TGCAGTGCTAATAGGGTTATAGGCTCCTACGAGCAGTACTTC. Amino acids: CSANRVIGSYEQYF.

The chain is built from TRBV7-2 and TRBJ1-2, with D perhaps matching TRBD1 (6 bases). The CDR3 loop spans 16 amino acids. Trimming stripped 5 bases from V and 4 bases from J, with 20 bases between. CDR1 is SGHTA and CDR2 is FQGNSA in the germline V gene. CDR3 residues: CASSLGGAFVGYGYTF. The CDR3 DNA reads TGTGCCAGCAGCCTCGGGGGCGCGTTTGTAGGCTATGGCTACACCTTC. The full variable domain, in which reference TRBV7-2 and TRBJ1-2 provide the parts outside the CDR3, is GAGVSQSPSNKVTEKGKDVELRCDPISGHTALYWYRQSLGQGLEFLIYFQGNSAPDKSGLPSDRFSAERTGGSVSTLTIQRTQQEDSAVYLCASSLGGAFVGYGYTFGSGTRLTVV.

This clonotype has only a few counts. The chain carries TRBV6-1 and TRBJ1-2; 10 nucleotides match TRBD1. Germline CDR1 MNHNS, CDR2 SASEGT. V gave up 5 bases and J gave up 7 bases; unmatched junction bases: 7. The CDR3 runs 14 residues. The DNA of the CDR3 is TGTGCCAGCAGTACGGGACAGGGGACCTCTGGCTACACCTTC. Its protein is CASSTGQGTSGYTF.

In its sample, this clonotype was seen a few times. The chain combines TRBV7-2 with TRBJ2-3; 10 nucleotides line up with TRBD2. The germline V gene encodes CDR1 SGHTA and CDR2 FQGNSA. The CDR3 consists of 16 residues. The V gene end was trimmed by 2 bases and the J gene end by 0 bases; junction bases not matched to a gene: 2. The CDR3 sequence is CASSLQTSGSTDTQYF. Written as DNA, the CDR3 is TGTGCCAGCAGCTTACAGACTAGCGGGAGCACAGATACGCAGTATTTT.

This clonotype was detected a few times. The rearrangement uses TRBV3-1 and TRBJ2-1, with a tentative D call TRBD2 (5 bases). CDR1 LGHDT and CDR2 YNNKEL come from the germline V gene (reference sequence). This CDR3 contains 15 residues. Trimming cost V 2 bases and J 6 bases, with 14 bases left between them. The CDR3 protein is CASSQTTLAPNEQFF. The DNA of the CDR3 is TGTGCCAGCAGCCAAACTACCCTAGCTCCCAATGAGCAGTTCTTC.

This clonotype was seen ten or more times. The V and J genes are TRBV2 and TRBJ2-7; TRBD2 might be the D (5 bases). The CDR3 has 13 residues. Trimming stripped 4 bases from V and 2 bases from J, with 9 bases between. In germline, CDR1 is SNHLY, CDR2 FYNNEI. The CDR3 spells CASSGEITYEQYF. The CDR3 DNA is TGTGCCAGCAGTGGGGAGATCACCTACGAGCAGTACTTC.

The rearrangement uses TRBV7-2 and TRBJ2-1; TRBD2 matches at 7 bases. Per germline, CDR1 SGHTA and CDR2 FQGNSA. With 1 base clipped from V and 9 bases from J, the junction kept 6 bases outside the gene matches. The CDR3 consists of 14 residues. CDR3 DNA: TGTGCCAGCAGCTTAGTCGGGGGGAGGGCTGAGCAGTTCTTC. As protein: CASSLVGGRAEQFF.

This clonotype was counted many times. This sequence joins TRBV12-3 or TRBV12-4 and TRBJ2-7; D unclear. The CDR3 contains 14 residues. Trimming left V 1 base short and J 3 bases short, with 10 bases between. CDR3 loop: CASSLEGFSYEQYF. CDR3 in DNA: TGTGCCAGCAGTTTAGAGGGATTTAGCTACGAGCAGTACTTC.

This clonotype was recorded a few times. The chain employs TRBV20-1 and TRBJ2-2; 9 bases are a match to TRBD1. The germline gives CDR1 DFQATT, CDR2 SNEGSKA (reference sequence). The junction had 10 bases not matched to a gene; V was cut back by 1 base and J by 1 base. This CDR3 spans 18 amino acids. For the CDR3, the DNA is TGCAGTGCTAGAGGTCCCTACAACAGGGGGCGGAACACCGGGGAGCTGTTTTTT. It yields the protein CSARGPYNRGRNTGELFF.

This clonotype showed up just a few times. This chain joins TRBV20-1 and TRBJ1-4; 9 bases are shared with TRBD1. The CDR3 has 12 amino acids. The ends lost 8 bases at V and 6 bases at J; junction bases unmatched: 4. Germline CDR1 is DFQATT and CDR2 is SNEGSKA (reference sequence). This CDR3 reads CSTGGRDEKLFF. DNA for the CDR3: TGCAGTACAGGGGGCAGGGATGAAAAACTGTTTTTT.

The chain has TRBV5-4 and TRBJ2-6; weak D call: TRBD1 (6 bases). CDR3 length: 16 amino acids. In germline, CDR1 is SGHNT, CDR2 YYREEE (reference sequence). Trimming pared 4 bases from V and 3 bases from J, leaving 14 bases between. The CDR3 coding sequence is TGTGCCAGCAGCGCGACCAACAGGGATGGGGCCAACGTCCTGACTTTC. Its protein product is CASSATNRDGANVLTF.

The sample holds a few counts of this clonotype. The chain employs TRBV6-5 and TRBJ2-2, with TRBD2 as a possible D gene (6 bases). The CDR3 runs to 15 residues. V was pared by 2 bases and J by 6 bases, with 13 bases between. Germline loops: CDR1 MNHEY, CDR2 SVGAGI. CDR3 in DNA: TGTGCCAGCAGTTACGATGGAGGGTGGGCCGGGGAGCTGTTTTTT. Protein product: CASSYDGGWAGELFF.

This clonotype has a handful of counts. The CDR3 loop is CASSPQGHRTGELFF. CDR3 nucleotide sequence: TGTGCCAGCAGCCCCCAGGGACATCGCACCGGGGAGCTGTTTTTT. The V and J genes are TRBV6-1 and TRBJ2-2; TRBD1 might be the D (6 bases). CDR1 is MNHNS and CDR2 is SASEGT in the germline V gene. This CDR3 contains 15 residues. Trimming left V 6 bases short and J 4 bases short, with 15 bases between.

This clonotype was seen only a few times. The chain uses TRBV11-2 and TRBJ2-2; TRBD2 aligns across 9 bases. The V gene's germline CDR1 is SGHAT and CDR2 FQNNGV. V shed 1 base and J 7 bases; nucleotides not matched to a gene: 4. The CDR3 has 15 residues. CDR3 protein: CASSLVALAGGELFF. Written as DNA, the CDR3 is TGTGCCAGCAGCTTAGTTGCACTAGCGGGCGGGGAGCTGTTTTTT.

The V and J genes are TRBV7-2 and TRBJ2-3; TRBD2 aligns across 15 bases. Germline CDR1 is SGHTA and CDR2 is FQGNSA. The CDR3 runs to 16 residues. J lost 9 bases, V lost 2 bases, and 6 bases had no gene match. CDR3 sequence: CASSLLRTSGGETQYF. The CDR3 DNA follows: TGTGCCAGCAGCTTACTGAGGACTAGCGGGGGGGAAACGCAGTATTTT. Complete variable domain (other parts from reference TRBV7-2 and TRBJ2-3): GAGVSQSPSNKVTEKGKDVELRCDPISGHTALYWYRQSLGQGLEFLIYFQGNSAPDKSGLPSDRFSAERTGGSVSTLTIQRTQQEDSAVYLCASSLLRTSGGETQYFGPGTRLTVL.

V is TRBV5-1 and J is TRBJ2-6; TRBD1 agrees at 7 bases. Germline assignment: CDR1 SGHRS and CDR2 YFSETQ. With V trimmed by 4 bases and J by 0 bases, 4 bases remained unmatched. The CDR3 runs 16 residues. The CDR3 coding sequence is TGCGCCAGCAGCCACGGGACAGTCTCTGGGGCCAACGTCCTGACTTTC. This gives the protein CASSHGTVSGANVLTF.

This chain uses TRBV20-1 with TRBJ2-1, with TRBD2 identical over 12 bases. Germline V gene data show CDR1 as DFQATT and CDR2 as SNEGSKA (reference sequence). V trimming: 4 bases; J trimming: 4 bases; junction bases outside the gene matches: 5. The CDR3 is 15 residues long. CDR3 in amino acids: CSANPGTSGYNEQFF. In DNA, the CDR3 is TGCAGTGCTAATCCCGGGACTAGCGGGTACAATGAGCAGTTCTTC.

This clonotype has only a few counts. The rearrangement joins TRBV7-6 to TRBJ2-7; 9 positions agree with TRBD1. V trimming: 5 bases; J trimming: 5 bases; junction bases outside the gene matches: 19. This CDR3 spans 18 amino acids. Germline assignment: CDR1 SGHVS and CDR2 FNYEAQ. CDR3 in DNA: TGTGCCAGCAGCGTAAAGGCTCTACCGGGACAGGGTATCCACGAGCAGTACTTC. Its translation: CASSVKALPGQGIHEQYF.

The chain employs TRBV10-3 and TRBJ1-1, with TRBD1 matching 8 bases. Germline trimming cut 0 bases from V and 1 base from J; bases unmatched to any gene: 4. The CDR3 is made up of 16 amino acids. CDR1 ENHRY and CDR2 SYGVKD come from the germline V gene. The CDR3 DNA follows: TGTGCCATCAGTGAGTCGACAGGGGCTACGAACACTGAAGCTTTCTTT. Translating gives CAISESTGATNTEAFF.

The chain is built from TRBV20-1 and TRBJ1-1, with a weak D call TRBD1 (5 bases). The CDR3 consists of 13 residues. CDR1 and CDR2 from the germline V gene are DFQATT and SNEGSKA (reference sequence). V was cut by 0 bases and J by 8 bases, with 13 bases left in between. The CDR3 protein is CSARDWGSVEAFF. The CDR3 DNA is TGCAGTGCTAGAGATTGGGGGTCAGTAGAAGCTTTCTTT.

This sequence joins TRBV18 and TRBJ2-5; D not resolved. CDR1 KGHSH and CDR2 LQKENI come from the germline V gene. Deletions cut 2 bases from V and 1 base from J, with 5 bases between. The CDR3 has 13 amino acids. CDR3 in amino acids: CASSPTFQETQYF. CDR3 sequence (DNA): TGTGCCAGCTCACCAACCTTCCAAGAGACCCAGTACTTC.

The chain has TRBV5-6 and TRBJ1-2; 9 nucleotides align to TRBD1. The length of the CDR3 is 13 residues. Germline lookup yields CDR1 SGHDT and CDR2 YYEEEE. Losses at the gene ends were 1 base for V and 6 bases for J; bases not matched to a gene: 1. CDR3 sequence reads: CASSLRQGDGYTF. The CDR3 DNA reads as TGTGCCAGCAGCTTGCGACAGGGGGATGGCTACACCTTC.

The chain joins TRBV11-3 to TRBJ2-7, with D tentatively TRBD1 (5 bases). The CDR3 has 16 amino acids. Per the germline V gene, CDR1 is SGHNT and CDR2 is YENEEA. V lost 1 base and J lost 7, with 20 bases in between. The CDR3 coding sequence is TGTGCCAGCAGCTTAGTTGGAAGGGGCTTATATGGAGAGCAGTACTTC. This sequence encodes CASSLVGRGLYGEQYF.